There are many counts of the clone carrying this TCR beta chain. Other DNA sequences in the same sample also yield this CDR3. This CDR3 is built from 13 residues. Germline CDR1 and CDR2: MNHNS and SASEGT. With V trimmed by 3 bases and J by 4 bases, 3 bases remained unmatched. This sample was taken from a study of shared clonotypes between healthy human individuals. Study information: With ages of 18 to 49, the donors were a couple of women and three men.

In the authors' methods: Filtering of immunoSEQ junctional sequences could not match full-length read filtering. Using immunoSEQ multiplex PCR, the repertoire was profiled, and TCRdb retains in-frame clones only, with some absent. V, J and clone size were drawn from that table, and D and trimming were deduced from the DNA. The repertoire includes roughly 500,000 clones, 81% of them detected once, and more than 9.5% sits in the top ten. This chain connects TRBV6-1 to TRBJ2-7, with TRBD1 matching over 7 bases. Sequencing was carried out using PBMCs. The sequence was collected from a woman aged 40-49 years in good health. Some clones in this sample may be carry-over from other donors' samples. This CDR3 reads CASSEVRGYEQYF. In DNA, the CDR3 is TGTGCCAGCAGTGAGGTCAGGGGGTACGAGCAGTACTTC.